These T cell receptor beta chains were read from a single sample in a study of tumor and adjacent non-tumor tissue in lung cancer. Via MiXCR, TCRdb re-called the multiplex PCR reads, giving one row per CDR3 protein. The sample consists of some 80,000 distinct CDR3 sequences, more than 65% of them appearing once. Sequencing input: distant non-tumor lung tissue. The receptor source for this set is a woman in her fifties or sixties with non-small cell lung cancer. Each CDR3 is given with its conserved first and last residue. The D gene is left open where the match is weak. Not all rows give a size; the values are once, few, many and, for expanded clones, a class.

>.|.|TRBV25-1|TRBJ2-5
CASCRSVGKDETQYF
TGTGCCAGCTGTCGGTCCGTAGGGAAAGACGAGACCCAGTACTTC
>TRBD1|.|TRBV6-5|TRBJ1-4
CVSSHLNLGGSNVKLFF
TGTGTCAGCAGCCATCTTAATCTAGGGGGCTCTAATGTAAAACTGTTTTTT
>TRBD2|.|TRBV10-3|TRBJ2-4
CTISELAGSADNIQYF
TGTACCATCAGTGAGTTAGCGGGATCCGCCGACAACATTCAGTACTTC
>.|many|TRBV5-6|TRBJ2-7
CASSLEGHEQYF
TGTGCCAGCAGCTTGGAAGGGCACGAGCAGTACTTC
>TRBD1|.|TRBV7-9|TRBJ2-5
CVSSFRQGWEETQYF
TGTGTCAGCAGCTTTCGACAGGGATGGGAAGAGACCCAGTACTTC
>.|.|TRBV29-1|TRBJ2-2
CSALLSDPRAGLEVGELFF
TGCAGCGCACTCTTATCCGACCCCCGGGCTGGCCTCGAGGTCGGGGAGCTGTTTTTT
>TRBD2|.|TRBV29-1|TRBJ2-7
CSVREAYEQYF
TGCAGCGTTCGGGAGGCCTACGAACAGTACTTC
>.|.|TRBV4-2|TRBJ2-3
CASSQGGGSTDTQYF
TGTGCCAGCAGCCAAGGTGGGGGGAGCACGGATACGCAGTATTTT
>TRBD2|.|TRBV4-1|TRBJ2-4
CASSQEGEGNSAKNIQYF
TGCGCCAGCAGCCAAGAAGGGGAGGGAAATAGCGCCAAAAACATTCAGTACTTC
>.|.|TRBV19|TRBJ2-2
CASSLDRNTEELFF
TGTGCCAGTAGCCTGGACCGAAACACCGAGGAGCTGTTTTTT
>TRBD2|.|TRBV6-6|TRBJ2-5
CVSSKPGLAGCIETQYF
TGTGTCAGCAGTAAGCCTGGACTAGCGGGATGTATAGAGACCCAATACTTC
>.|.|TRBV11-2|TRBJ1-1
CAISLEPGANTEIFF
TGTGCCATCAGCTTAGAGCCGGGGGCGAACACTGAAATTTTCTTT
>TRBD2|.|TRBV4-1|TRBJ2-1
CASSQDHEVAGVSSYSEQFF
TGCGCCAGCAGCCAAGATCACGAAGTAGCGGGAGTGTCCTCCTACAGTGAGCAGTTCTTC
>TRBD1|many|TRBV24-1|TRBJ2-1
CATSDLDRINNEQFF
TGTGCCACCAGTGACCTGGACAGGATAAACAATGAGCAGTTCTTC
>TRBD2|.|TRBV12-5|TRBJ2-3
CASALTGRDTQYF
TGTGCTAGTGCCCTCACCGGGAGGGATACGCAGTATTTT
>TRBD1|.|TRBV11-2|TRBJ2-1
CVSSSLAGTAMQFF
TGTGTCAGCAGTTCTCTTGCCGGGACAGCAATGCAGTTCTTC
>.|.|TRBV15|TRBJ2-3
CATTRERLVDTQYF
TGTGCCACCACCAGAGAGCGACTCGTAGATACGCAGTATTTT
>.|.|TRBV29-1|TRBJ2-1
CSVEDLGGWSSYNEQSF
TGCAGCGTTGAGGATCTAGGCGGCTGGAGCTCCTACAATGAGCAATCCTTC
>.|few|TRBV6-4|TRBJ2-1
CAGSGNSGNLNEQFF
TGTGCCGGCAGTGGTAATAGTGGGAATCTAAATGAGCAGTTCTTC
>.|.|TRBV11-2|TRBJ1-5
CASSSGSEDTQHF
TGTGCCAGCAGCTCAGGGTCGGAAGATACGCAGCATTTT
>.|.|TRBV6-1|TRBJ2-7
CDSSVTWGPYEQYF
TGTGACAGCAGTGTGACTTGGGGCCCATACGAGCAGTACTTC
>.|.|TRBV6-1|TRBJ1-2
CASMIPDLYGYTF
TGTGCCAGTATGATCCCGGACCTCTATGGCTACACCTTC
>.|few|TRBV6-5|TRBJ1-3
CVSTKSGGSGNTIYF
TGTGTCAGCACTAAATCGGGGGGATCTGGAAACACCATATATTTT
>TRBD2|.|TRBV4-1|TRBJ2-5
CANSHPGLAGGPERETQYF
TGCGCCAACAGCCATCCGGGACTAGCGGGAGGGCCTGAGAGGGAGACCCAGTACTTT
>.|.|TRBV4-1|TRBJ1-4
CVSGEAGKNEKLFF
TGCGTCAGCGGCGAAGCCGGGAAAAATGAAAAACTGTTTTTT
>.|.|TRBV29-1|TRBJ1-1
CSVVLTTEGAYF
TGCAGCGTTGTTCTGACAACTGAGGGCGCTTACTTT
>.|.|TRBV29-1|TRBJ2-1
CSVEVNEEFF
TGCAGCGTTGAAGTAAATGAGGAATTCTTC
>.|.|TRBV30|TRBJ2-2
CAWRSGVQTGELFF
TGTGCCTGGAGGTCAGGGGTTCAAACCGGGGAGCTGTTTTTT
>.|.|TRBV11-2|TRBJ2-3
CASSLGLPGNHTQYF
TGTGCCAGCAGCTTAGGACTCCCAGGGAACCATACCCAGTATTTT
>TRBD2|.|TRBV9|TRBJ2-1
CASSVAGTNNEQFF
TGTGCCAGCAGCGTAGCTGGGACTAACAATGAGCAGTTCTTC
>.|.|TRBV12-3/TRBV12-4|TRBJ1-1
CASSDSMETEAFF
TGTGCCAGCAGCGACAGTATGGAGACTGAAGCTTTCTTT
>.|.|TRBV5-1|TRBJ2-7
CANSLRRDGFYEQYF
TGCGCCAACAGCTTGAGACGGGACGGATTCTACGAGCAGTACTTC
>.|.|TRBV19|TRBJ2-7
CASSIWRDGDYEQYF
TGTGCCAGTAGTATATGGCGGGACGGAGACTACGAGCAGTACTTC
>.|once|TRBV20-1|TRBJ2-7
CSAPRHGMHF
TGCAGTGCTCCTAGACATGGTATGCACTTC
>TRBD2|.|TRBV5-5|TRBJ2-7
CARSGRQLYEQYF
TGTGCCAGGAGCGGGAGACAGCTGTACGAGCAGTACTTC
>.|.|TRBV24-1|TRBJ2-2
CATSDFRSAGRNTGGLFF
TGTGCCACCAGTGATTTCCGATCGGCGGGAAGGAACACCGGGGGGCTGTTTTTT
>.|.|TRBV19|TRBJ2-2
CASSNKRKIGELFF
TGTGCCAGTAGTAACAAGAGGAAAATCGGAGAGCTGTTTTTT
>TRBD2|once|TRBV6-1|TRBJ2-3
CASSALAGGPDTQYF
TGTGCCAGCAGTGCCCTCGCGGGAGGGCCCGATACGCAGTATTTT
>.|.|TRBV20-1|TRBJ2-3
CNASLSTDTQYF
TGCAATGCTTCTCTTAGCACAGATACGCAGTATTTT
>.|.|TRBV6-1|TRBJ1-1
CAISEHGGLWAEAFF
TGTGCCATCAGTGAGCATGGCGGACTGTGGGCTGAAGCTTTCTTT
>.|.|TRBV7-9|TRBJ2-5
CACSPIQGVETQYF
TGTGCCTGCAGCCCAATACAGGGTGTGGAGACCCAGTACTTC
>TRBD2|few|TRBV20-1|TRBJ2-3
CSAYVAGGGTDTQYF
TGCAGTGCTTACGTAGCGGGAGGGGGCACAGATACGCAGTATTTT
>.|.|TRBV6-2/TRBV6-3|TRBJ1-5
CASSLRAYTFRSNQPQHF
TGTGCCAGCAGCCTCCGCGCTTACACGTTCAGAAGCAATCAGCCCCAGCATTTT
>.|.|TRBV28|TRBJ2-7
CASCSLDGTDQNKQYF
TGTGCCAGCTGTTCCCTTGACGGGACTGATCAGAACAAGCAGTACTTC
>.|.|TRBV11-2|TRBJ1-1
CASSLVGPNGMNTEAFF
TGTGCCAGCAGCTTAGTCGGGCCCAATGGTATGAACACTGAAGCTTTCTTT
>.|few|TRBV23-1|TRBJ2-1
CASSPLGTTGSEQFF
TGCGCCAGCAGTCCGCTGGGGACCACGGGGAGTGAGCAGTTCTTC
>TRBD1|.|TRBV6-1|TRBJ2-7
CASSEDGTGSHEQYF
TGTGCCAGCAGTGAAGATGGGACAGGCTCCCACGAGCAGTATTTC
>.|few|TRBV9|TRBJ1-2
CASSADVQGSNYGYTF
TGTGCCAGCAGCGCCGACGTACAGGGATCTAACTATGGCTACACCTTC
>.|.|TRBV6-6|TRBJ1-6
CASSYPPEPFGTLLHF
TGTGCCAGCAGTTACCCCCCTGAGCCCTTTGGGACACTCCTCCACTTT
>.|.|TRBV11-2|TRBJ1-1
CDSSVEWGSEAFF
TGCGACAGCAGCGTAGAATGGGGCAGTGAAGCTTTCTTT